This T cell receptor (beta chain) was captured in a study of shared clonotypes between healthy human individuals. Unsorted PBMC DNA was sequenced on ten immunoSEQ deep assay plates. As handled by the study authors: ImmunoSEQ output lacked quality scores and full-length reads, limiting matched filtering. The data were produced by immunoSEQ multiplex PCR, yet TCRdb's version contains in-frame clones alone and is incomplete. V, J and clone size derive from that table, while D and trimming were established from the DNA sequence. The data contain more than 450,000 clones, around 79% of them seen just once; the ten biggest clones take up around 13%. This CDR3 is built from 15 residues. V was cut by 1 base and J by 1 base, with 11 bases left in between. Germline V gene data show CDR1 as SGDLS and CDR2 as YYNGEE.

The chain links TRBV9 to TRBJ2-5, with D perhaps given as TRBD1 or TRBD2 (5 bases each). This TCR came from a woman between 35 and 50 years old in good health. Some clones in this sample may be carry-over from other donors' samples. The material sequenced was PBMCs. This CDR3 is CASSVSWGSQETQYF. CDR3 nucleotides: TGTGCCAGCAGCGTAAGTTGGGGGTCCCAAGAGACCCAGTACTTC.